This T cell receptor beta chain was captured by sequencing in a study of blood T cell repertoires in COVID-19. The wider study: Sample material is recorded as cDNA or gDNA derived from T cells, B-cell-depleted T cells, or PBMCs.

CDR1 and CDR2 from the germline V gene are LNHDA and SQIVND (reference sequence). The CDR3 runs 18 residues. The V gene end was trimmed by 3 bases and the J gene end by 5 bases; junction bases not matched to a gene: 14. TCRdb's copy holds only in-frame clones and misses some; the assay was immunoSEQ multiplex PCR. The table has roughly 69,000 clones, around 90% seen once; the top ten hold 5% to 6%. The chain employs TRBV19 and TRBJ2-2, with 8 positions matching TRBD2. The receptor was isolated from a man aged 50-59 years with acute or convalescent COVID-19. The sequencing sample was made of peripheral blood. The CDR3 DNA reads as TGTGCCAGTAGTATCATTATTGTCGCGGGAGGACGAACCGGGGAGCTGTTTTTT. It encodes CASSIIIVAGGRTGELFF.